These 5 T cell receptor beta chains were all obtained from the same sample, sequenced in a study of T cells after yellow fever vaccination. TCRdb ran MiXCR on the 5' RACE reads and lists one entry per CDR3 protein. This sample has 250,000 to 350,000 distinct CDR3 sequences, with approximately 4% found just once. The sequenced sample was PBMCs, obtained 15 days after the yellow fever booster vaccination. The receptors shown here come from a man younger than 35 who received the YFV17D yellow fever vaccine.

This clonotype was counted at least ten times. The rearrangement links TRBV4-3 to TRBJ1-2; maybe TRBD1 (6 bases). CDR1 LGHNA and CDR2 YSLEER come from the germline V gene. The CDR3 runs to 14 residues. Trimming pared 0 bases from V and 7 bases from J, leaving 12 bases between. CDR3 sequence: CASSQDSGGLGYTF. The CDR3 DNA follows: TGCGCCAGCAGCCAAGATAGTGGGGGGCTTGGCTACACCTTC.

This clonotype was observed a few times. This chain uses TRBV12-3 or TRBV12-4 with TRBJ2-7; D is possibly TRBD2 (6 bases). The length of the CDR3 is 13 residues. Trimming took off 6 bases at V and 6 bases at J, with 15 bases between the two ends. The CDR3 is CASSYLGGGEQYF. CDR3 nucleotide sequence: TGTGCCAGCAGCTACTTGGGGGGAGGCGAGCAGTACTTC.

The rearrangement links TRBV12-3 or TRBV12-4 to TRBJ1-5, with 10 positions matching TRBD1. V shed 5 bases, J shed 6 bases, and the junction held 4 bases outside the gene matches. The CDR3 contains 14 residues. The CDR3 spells CASSHRTGGQPQHF. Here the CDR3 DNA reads TGTGCCAGCAGTCACCGGACAGGGGGTCAGCCCCAGCATTTT.

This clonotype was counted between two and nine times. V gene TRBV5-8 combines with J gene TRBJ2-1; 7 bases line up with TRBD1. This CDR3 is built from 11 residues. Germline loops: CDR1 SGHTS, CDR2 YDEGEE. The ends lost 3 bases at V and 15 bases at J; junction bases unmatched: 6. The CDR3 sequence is CASSSRQGLFF. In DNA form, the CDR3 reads TGTGCCAGCAGCTCACGACAGGGCCTGTTCTTC. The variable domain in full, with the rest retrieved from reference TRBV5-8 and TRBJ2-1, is EAGVTQSPTHLIKTRGQQATLRCSPISGHTSVYWYQQALGLGLQFLLWYDEGEERNRGNFPPRFSGRQFPNYSSELNVNALELEDSALYLCASSSRQGLFFGPGTRLTVL.

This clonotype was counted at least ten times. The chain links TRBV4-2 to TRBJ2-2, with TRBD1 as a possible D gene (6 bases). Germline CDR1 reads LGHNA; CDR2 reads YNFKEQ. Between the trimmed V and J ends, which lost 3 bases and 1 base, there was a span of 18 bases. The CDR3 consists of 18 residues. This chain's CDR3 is CASSHLTYRDKNTGELFF. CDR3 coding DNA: TGTGCCAGCAGCCATCTGACGTACCGGGACAAGAACACCGGGGAGCTGTTTTTT.